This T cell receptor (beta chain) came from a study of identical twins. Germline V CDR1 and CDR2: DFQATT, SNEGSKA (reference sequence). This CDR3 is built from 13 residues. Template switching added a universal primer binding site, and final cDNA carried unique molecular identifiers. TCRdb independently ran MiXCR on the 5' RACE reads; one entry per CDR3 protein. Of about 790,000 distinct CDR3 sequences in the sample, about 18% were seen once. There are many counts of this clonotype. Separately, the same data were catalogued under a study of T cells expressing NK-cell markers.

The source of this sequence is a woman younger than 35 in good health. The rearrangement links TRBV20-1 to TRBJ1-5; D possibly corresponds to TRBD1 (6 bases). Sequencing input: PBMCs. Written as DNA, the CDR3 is TGCAGCGTACGGGACAAGCGCAATCAGCCCCAGCATTTT. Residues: CSVRDKRNQPQHF.